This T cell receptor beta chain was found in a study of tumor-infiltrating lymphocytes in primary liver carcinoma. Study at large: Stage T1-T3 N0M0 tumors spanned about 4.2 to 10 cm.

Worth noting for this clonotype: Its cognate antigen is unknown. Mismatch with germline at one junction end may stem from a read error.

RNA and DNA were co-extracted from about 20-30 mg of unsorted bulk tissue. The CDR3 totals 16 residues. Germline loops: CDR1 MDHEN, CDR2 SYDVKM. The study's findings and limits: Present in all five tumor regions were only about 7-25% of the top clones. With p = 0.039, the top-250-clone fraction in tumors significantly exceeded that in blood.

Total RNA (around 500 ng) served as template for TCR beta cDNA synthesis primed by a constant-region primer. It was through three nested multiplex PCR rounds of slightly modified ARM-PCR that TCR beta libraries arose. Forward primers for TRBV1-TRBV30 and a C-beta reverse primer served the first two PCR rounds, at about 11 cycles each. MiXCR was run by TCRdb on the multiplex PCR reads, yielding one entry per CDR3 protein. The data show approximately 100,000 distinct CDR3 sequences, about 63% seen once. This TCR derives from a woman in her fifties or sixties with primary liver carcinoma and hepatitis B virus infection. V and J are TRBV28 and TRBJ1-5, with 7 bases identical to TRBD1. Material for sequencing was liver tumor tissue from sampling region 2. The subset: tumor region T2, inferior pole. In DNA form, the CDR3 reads TGTACCAGCAGTTTATTGGGACAGTATAGCAATCAGCCCCAGCATTTT. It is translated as CTSSLLGQYSNQPQHF. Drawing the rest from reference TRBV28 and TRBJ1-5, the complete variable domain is DVKVTQSSRYLVKRTGEKVFLECVQDMDHENMFWYRQDPGLGLRLIYFSYDVKMKEKGDIPEGYSVSREKKERFSLILESASTNQTSMYLCTSSLLGQYSNQPQHFGDGTRLSIL.